This T cell receptor beta chain was identified during a study of cytomegalovirus exposure and HLA in healthy donors. Study-wide points: The majority of CMV-associated TCR beta chains were reported as apparently HLA-restricted in a later analysis. Roughly uniform depth of sequencing across donors was assumed in presence/absence analyses. CMV serostatus was the only immune exposure information that was available. Being productive about 87% or about 30% of the time was typical of most TCR beta V segments in an earlier analysis.

In regard to this clone: The target antigen is unknown.

Trimming took 4 bases from V and 8 from J; bases not matched to a gene: 4. The CDR3 extends over 14 amino acids. CDR1 is MNHEY and CDR2 is SMNVEV in the germline V gene (reference sequence). Primers for the PCR totalled 60 Vbeta and 13 Jbeta. This table comes from immunoSEQ multiplex PCR, and its TCRdb copy is limited to in-frame clones, with some not included. The sample consists of over 60,000 clones, roughly 75% of them appearing once. The sequence was collected from a woman aged 25 to 45 in good health and CMV-seropositive. The gene calls are TRBV27 and TRBJ2-1, with 11 bases identical to TRBD2. The source material was PBMCs. The CDR3 region has the DNA TGTGCCAGCAGTTATACTAGCGGGAGCGATGAGCAGTTCTTC. The encoded protein is CASSYTSGSDEQFF.